Listed here are 21 T cell receptor beta chains from one sample, sequenced in a study of cytomegalovirus exposure and HLA in healthy donors. Researchers ran the PCR with 60 Vbeta and 13 Jbeta primers. Profiling relied on immunoSEQ multiplex PCR, and the TCRdb table lists in-frame clones only, not all of them. The sample lists around 150,000 clones; about four fifths were seen once. Sample: PBMCs. These receptors were collected from a man aged 45 to 65 in good health and CMV-seropositive.

The CDR3 sequence: CASTRGQGATGELFF. The CDR3 DNA sequence: TGTGCCAGTACCCGGGGACAGGGGGCCACCGGGGAGCTGTTTTTT. The V and J genes are TRBV19 and TRBJ2-2, with TRBD1 matching 12 bases. This CDR3 region has 15 residues. The V segment lost 7 bases and the J segment 4 bases; nucleotides outside the gene matches: 4. CDR1 LNHDA and CDR2 SQIVND come from the germline V gene (reference sequence). Complete variable domain (other parts from reference TRBV19 and TRBJ2-2): DGGITQSPKYLFRKEGQNVTLSCEQNLNHDAMYWYRQDPGQGLRLIYYSQIVNDFQKGDIAEGYSVSREKKESFPLTVTSAQKNPTAFYLCASTRGQGATGELFFGEGSRLTVL.

The CDR3 DNA reads TGTGCCAGCACCAGGACAGGGACCTACGAGCAGTACTTC. This sequence encodes CASTRTGTYEQYF. J is TRBJ2-7 and V is TRBV27, with 8 bases lining up with TRBD1. This CDR3 is 13 amino acids long. Germline V lookup: CDR1 MNHEY, CDR2 SMNVEV (reference sequence). With V trimmed by 7 bases and J by 2 bases, 4 bases remained unmatched.

The chain has TRBV10-3 and TRBJ1-5, with D uncertain. The CDR3 is 13 residues long. Germline V gene lookup returns CDR1 ENHRY and CDR2 SYGVKD. V lost 4 bases and J lost 3, with 7 bases in between. CDR3 loop: CAISGSLNQPQHF. CDR3 nucleotides: TGTGCCATCAGTGGCAGTCTCAATCAGCCCCAGCATTTT.

This chain joins TRBV5-6 and TRBJ1-4; possibly TRBD1 for D (6 bases). The germline gives CDR1 SGHDT, CDR2 YYEEEE. Trimming took 2 bases from V and 2 from J, leaving 13 bases between them. There are 16 residues in the CDR3. CDR3 nucleotides: TGTGCCAGCAGCTTTCAGGGGCCGGGGACTAATGAAAAACTGTTTTTT. Translation gives CASSFQGPGTNEKLFF.

This clone was counted only a few times. The chain couples TRBV13 to TRBJ1-1, with unresolved D. Germline lookup yields CDR1 PRHDT and CDR2 FYEKMQ (reference sequence). V was trimmed by 3 bases and J by 7 bases, leaving 9 bases between them. The CDR3 loop spans 12 amino acids. The CDR3 DNA is TGTGCCAGCAGCTTCTCCCAGTATGAAGCTTTCTTT. Translating gives CASSFSQYEAFF.

V usage is TRBV19 and J usage is TRBJ2-1, with D hard to call. This CDR3 is built from 13 residues. Per the germline V gene, CDR1 is LNHDA and CDR2 is SQIVND (reference sequence). The V end lost 7 bases, the J end lost 10 bases, and 17 bases lay between the germline ends. The CDR3 DNA reads as TGTGCCAGTAATTACTACTCCCCTTTAGAGCAGTTCTTC. It is translated as CASNYYSPLEQFF.

This chain uses TRBV5-4 with TRBJ1-4, with D possibly TRBD1 on 5 matching bases. CDR1 SGHNT and CDR2 YYREEE come from the germline V gene (reference sequence). V was pared by 3 bases and J by 7 bases, with 19 bases between. There are 16 residues in the CDR3. The CDR3 region is CASSSRDSQNLEKLFF. The CDR3 region has the DNA TGTGCCAGCAGCTCGAGAGACAGTCAAAATCTTGAAAAACTGTTTTTT.

This rearrangement joins TRBV27 to TRBJ2-3, with TRBD2 as a possible D gene (5 bases). Germline V gene lookup returns CDR1 MNHEY and CDR2 SMNVEV (reference sequence). This CDR3 is built from 16 residues. The V end was cut by 2 bases, the J end by 0 bases, with 12 bases between. DNA of the CDR3: TGTGCCAGCAGTTTACTTAGTACGGGGAGCACAGATACGCAGTATTTT. Translated: CASSLLSTGSTDTQYF.

The CDR3 DNA is TGCGCCAGCAGAAGAGGGGACAGGGGGTTTTACGAGCAGTACTTC. This codes for CASRRGDRGFYEQYF. The rearrangement uses TRBV5-1 and TRBJ2-7, with 11 bases that match TRBD1. V was pared by 5 bases and J by 4 bases, with 8 bases of the junction left unmatched. The CDR3 contains 15 residues. Germline CDR1 reads SGHRS; CDR2 reads YFSETQ. Full variable domain (missing parts from reference TRBV5-1 and TRBJ2-7): KAGVTQTPRYLIKTRGQQVTLSCSPISGHRSVSWYQQTPGQGLQFLFEYFSETQRNKGNFPGRFSGRQFSNSRSEMNVSTLELGDSALYLCASRRGDRGFYEQYFGPGTRLTVT.

This clone was detected once. The V and J genes are TRBV2 and TRBJ1-2; a weak D match, TRBD1 (6 bases). The V end lost 8 bases, the J end lost 6 bases, and 10 bases lay between the germline ends. Germline CDR1 is SNHLY and CDR2 is FYNNEI. This CDR3 comprises 11 residues. The CDR3 spells CASRGGDGYTF. The DNA of the CDR3 is TGTGCCAGCCGGGGGGGCGATGGCTACACCTTC.

The V call is TRBV5-1, the J call TRBJ2-3; the match to TRBD1 covers 9 bases. Looked up from germline, CDR1 is SGHRS and CDR2 is YFSETQ. V shed 5 bases and J 1 base; nucleotides not matched to a gene: 5. The length of the CDR3 is 15 residues. The CDR3 DNA is TGCGCCAGCAGGTACCGGGACAGGGGCACAGATACGCAGTATTTT. Protein sequence: CASRYRDRGTDTQYF.

V gene TRBV5-1 combines with J gene TRBJ2-5; tentative D call: TRBD1 (7 bases). Germline CDR1 SGHRS, CDR2 YFSETQ. V was shortened by 0 bases and J by 5 bases, with 11 bases between the two germline ends. The CDR3 runs 14 residues. CDR3 sequence reads: CASSLVRGDETQYF. Here the CDR3 DNA reads TGCGCCAGCAGCTTGGTCAGGGGGGATGAGACCCAGTACTTC.

The chain carries TRBV14 and TRBJ2-3; the match to TRBD2 covers 7 bases. Trimming removed 1 base from V and 2 bases from J; junction bases left unmatched: 3. The CDR3 spans 15 residues. Germline V lookup: CDR1 SGHDN, CDR2 FVKESK. In nucleotides, the CDR3 is TGTGCCAGCAGCCAAGGACTAGCCCACACAGATACGCAGTATTTT. Encoded protein: CASSQGLAHTDTQYF.

The chain combines TRBV6-5 with TRBJ2-7; TRBD1 matches 9 bases. Germline V lookup: CDR1 MNHEY, CDR2 SVGAGI. V shed 5 bases and J 2 bases; nucleotides not matched to a gene: 4. The CDR3 spans 14 residues. CDR3 DNA sequence: TGTGCCAGCAGTCGGGACAGGGCGACCTACGAGCAGTACTTC. Its protein product is CASSRDRATYEQYF.

This chain links TRBV6-6 with TRBJ1-2; 7 bases fit TRBD1. Germline-derived CDR1 and CDR2 are MNHNY and SVGAGI (reference sequence). This CDR3 contains 13 residues. After removal of 7 bases from V and 5 bases from J, the junction contained 7 bases not matched to a gene. CDR3 sequence: CASNKGASYGYTF. DNA for the CDR3: TGTGCCAGCAATAAGGGGGCGAGTTATGGCTACACCTTC.

J is TRBJ1-4 and V is TRBV2; D is unresolved. V lost 5 bases and J lost 0, with 7 bases in between. The CDR3 consists of 14 residues. CDR1 is SNHLY, CDR2 FYNNEI, per germline. The chain's CDR3 is CASSPRSTNEKLFF. Written as DNA, the CDR3 is TGTGCCAGCAGTCCGAGATCAACTAATGAAAAACTGTTTTTT.

This clone was recorded a few times. Within the sample, other DNA sequences also encode this same CDR3. This rearrangement joins TRBV2 to TRBJ1-4; TRBD1 matches at 7 bases. CDR1 and CDR2 (germline): SNHLY, FYNNEI. With 5 bases clipped from V and 0 bases from J, the junction kept 3 bases outside the gene matches. CDR3 size: 15 residues. Here the CDR3 DNA reads TGTGCCAGCAGTCGACAGGGTGCAACTAATGAAAAACTGTTTTTT. It specifies CASSRQGATNEKLFF. Variable domain in full (rest from reference TRBV2 and TRBJ1-4): EPEVTQTPSHQVTQMGQEVILRCVPISNHLYFYWYRQILGQKVEFLVSFYNNEISEKSEIFDDQFSVERPDGSNFTLKIRSTKLEDSAMYFCASSRQGATNEKLFFGSGTQLSVL.

V and J are TRBV27 and TRBJ2-7, with D maybe TRBD1 (6 bases). V dropped 1 base and J dropped 5 bases, with 15 bases sitting between them. The length of the CDR3 is 15 residues. Looked up from germline, CDR1 is MNHEY and CDR2 is SMNVEV (reference sequence). The CDR3 reads CASSLFYRAAHEQYF. The CDR3 DNA follows: TGTGCCAGCAGTTTATTCTACAGGGCGGCTCACGAGCAGTACTTC.

V and J are TRBV5-4 and TRBJ2-1; D may be TRBD1 (5 bases). The CDR3 length is 13 residues. Germline V gives CDR1 SGHNT, CDR2 YYREEE (reference sequence). Trimming took 1 base from V and 9 from J, leaving 11 bases between them. The CDR3 coding sequence is TGTGCCAGCAGCTTGCGTGGGGCAAGTGAGCAGTTCTTC. Translation gives CASSLRGASEQFF.

This chain joins TRBV2 and TRBJ2-5; the match to TRBD2 covers 12 bases. V dropped 0 bases and J dropped 13; count of bases not matched to a gene: 6. Germline CDR1 SNHLY, CDR2 FYNNEI. This CDR3 comprises 14 residues. CDR3 in DNA: TGTGCCAGCAGTGAAGCGCTAGCGGGGGGGGTCCGGTACTTC. Its translation: CASSEALAGGVRYF.

The gene calls are TRBV19 and TRBJ1-5, with D tentatively TRBD1 (5 bases). Trimming stripped 5 bases from V and 5 bases from J, with 7 bases between. Germline V CDR1 and CDR2: LNHDA, SQIVND (reference sequence). The CDR3 has 12 residues. CDR3: CASSVRDQPQHF. The CDR3 DNA is TGTGCCAGTAGTGTCAGGGATCAGCCCCAGCATTTT.